This record covers a single T cell receptor (beta chain). Libraries were prepared by immunoSEQ multiplex PCR; TCRdb keeps only in-frame clonotypes and omits some of them. The profile covers some 150,000 clones, with 75% to 85% appearing a single time and 7.5% to 8% taken by the ten largest. The data belong to a study of cytotoxic CD8 clonotypes in ibrutinib-treated CLL. Germline V gives CDR1 SGHNT, CDR2 YYREEE (reference sequence). Trimming took 1 base from V and 6 from J, leaving 7 bases between them. The CDR3 runs 13 residues. V and J are TRBV5-4 and TRBJ2-2; D may correspond to TRBD1 or TRBD2 (5 bases each). The receptor was derived from a human donor with chronic lymphocytic leukemia. Sequenced here: PBMCs, sampled after 36 months of ibrutinib treatment. The CDR3 nucleotides read TGTGCCAGCAGCTTGCTGGGACCCGGGGAGCTGTTTTTT. This gives the protein CASSLLGPGELFF.